This T cell receptor (beta chain) was observed in a study of cytomegalovirus exposure and HLA in healthy donors. This CDR3 is built from 15 residues. Germline V CDR1 and CDR2: SGHTA, FQGNSA. With 0 bases removed from V and 6 bases from J, the gap between germline ends came to 12 bases. Comment on this clone: The antigen remains undetermined.

The PCR had 60 Vbeta and 13 Jbeta primers. Profiling relied on immunoSEQ multiplex PCR, and the TCRdb table lists in-frame clones only, not all of them. The sample gives more than 90,000 clones, under 80% of which show up once; 11% is in the top ten. Study conclusions and caveats: Apart from CMV serostatus, no immune exposure information was available. An analysis done earlier found most TCR beta V segments productive about 87% or about 30% of the time. A link between a missense DCLRE1C variant and TCR beta V- and J-gene trimming emerged from a later analysis.

Sequenced input: PBMCs. The TCR comes from a woman aged 50 to 60 in good health and CMV-seropositive. J is TRBJ1-5 and V is TRBV7-2, with D tentatively TRBD1 (6 bases). CDR3 sequence reads: CASSLAGEGVQPQHF. CDR3 nucleotides: TGTGCCAGCAGCTTAGCGGGGGAGGGGGTTCAGCCCCAGCATTTT.